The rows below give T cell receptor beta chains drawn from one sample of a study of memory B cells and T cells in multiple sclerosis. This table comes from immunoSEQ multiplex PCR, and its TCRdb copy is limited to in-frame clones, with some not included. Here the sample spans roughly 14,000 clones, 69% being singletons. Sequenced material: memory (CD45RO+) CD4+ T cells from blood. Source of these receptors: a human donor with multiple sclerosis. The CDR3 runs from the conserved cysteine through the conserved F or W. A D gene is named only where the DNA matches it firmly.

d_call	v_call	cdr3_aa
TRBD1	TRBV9	CASSLTGQVYEQYF
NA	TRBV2	CASSETSPRLVTEAFF
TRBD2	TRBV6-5	CASSFGLAGDQQFF
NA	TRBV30	CAWTGRLNTEAFF
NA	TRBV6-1	CASSPQGTGNSPLHF
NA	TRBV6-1	CASSRVWNTEAFF
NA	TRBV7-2	CASTLRAGPLVGNTIYF
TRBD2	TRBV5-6	CASSAPGLGQKGIQYF
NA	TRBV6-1	CASNGGVRGKNIQYF
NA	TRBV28	CASNPLRGLSYEQYF
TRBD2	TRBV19	CASSSRRGLQETQYF
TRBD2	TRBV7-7	CASSVREGLETQYF
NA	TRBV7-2	CASSLFWDTGGSEAFF
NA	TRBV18	CASSLARGDNSPLHF
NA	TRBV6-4	CASSAEQGSNYGYTF
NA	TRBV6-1	CASSEAQGTEAFF
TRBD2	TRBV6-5	CASSYSGTSGSNEQYF
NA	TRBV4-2	CASSQGTGASYEQYF